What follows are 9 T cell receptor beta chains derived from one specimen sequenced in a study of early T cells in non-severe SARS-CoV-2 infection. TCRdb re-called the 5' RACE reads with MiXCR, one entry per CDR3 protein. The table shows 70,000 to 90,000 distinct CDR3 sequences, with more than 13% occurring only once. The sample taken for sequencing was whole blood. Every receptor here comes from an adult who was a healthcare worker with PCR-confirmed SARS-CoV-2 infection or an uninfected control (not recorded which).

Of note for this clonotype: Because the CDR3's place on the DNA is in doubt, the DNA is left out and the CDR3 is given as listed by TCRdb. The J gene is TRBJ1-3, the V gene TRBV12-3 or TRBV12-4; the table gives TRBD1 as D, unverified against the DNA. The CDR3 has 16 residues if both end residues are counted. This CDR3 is CASSLFGAGSGNTIYF.

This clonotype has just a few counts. The CDR3 sequence is CASSFLGLADNEQFF. The CDR3 nucleotides read TGTGCCAGCAGCTTTTTGGGACTAGCTGACAATGAGCAGTTCTTC. The chain is built from TRBV5-4 and TRBJ2-1, with 9 nucleotides matching TRBD2. Germline V gene sequence: CDR1 SGHNT, CDR2 YYREEE (reference sequence). The CDR3 is 15 amino acids. Unmatched junction bases numbered 5, after V lost 2 bases and J lost 5 bases.

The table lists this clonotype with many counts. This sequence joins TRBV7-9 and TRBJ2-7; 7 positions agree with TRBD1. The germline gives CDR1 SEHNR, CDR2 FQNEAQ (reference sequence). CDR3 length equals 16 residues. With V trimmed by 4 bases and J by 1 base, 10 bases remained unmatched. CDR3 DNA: TGTGCCAGCAGCTACAGGCCCGGGACAGATTCCTACGAGCAGTACTTC. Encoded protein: CASSYRPGTDSYEQYF.

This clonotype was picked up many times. The CDR3 nucleotides read TGTGCCAGCGAAGCCGGCGTGGAGACTGAAGCTTTCTTT. It translates to CASEAGVETEAFF. The V and J genes are TRBV10-3 and TRBJ1-1; D call uncertain. CDR3 length: 13 amino acids. The germline V gene has CDR1 ENHRY and CDR2 SYGVKD. Trimming left V 10 bases short and J 5 bases short, with 17 bases between.

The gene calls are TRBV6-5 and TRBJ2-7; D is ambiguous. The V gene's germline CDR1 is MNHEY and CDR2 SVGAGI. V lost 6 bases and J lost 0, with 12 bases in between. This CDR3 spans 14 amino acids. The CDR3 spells CASSTDRSSYEQYF. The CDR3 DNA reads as TGTGCCAGCAGCACAGACCGGAGCTCCTACGAGCAGTACTTC.

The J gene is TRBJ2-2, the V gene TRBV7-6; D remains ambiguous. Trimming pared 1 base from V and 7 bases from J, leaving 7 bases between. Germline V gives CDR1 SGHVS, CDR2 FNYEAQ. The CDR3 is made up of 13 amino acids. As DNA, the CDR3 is TGTGCCAGCAGCTTAGAGCGAGGCGGGGAGCTGTTTTTT. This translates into CASSLERGGELFF.

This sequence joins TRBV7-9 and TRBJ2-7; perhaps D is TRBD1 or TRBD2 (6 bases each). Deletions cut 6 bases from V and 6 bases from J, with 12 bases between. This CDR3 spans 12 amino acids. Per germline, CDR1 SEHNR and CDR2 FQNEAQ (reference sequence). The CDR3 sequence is CASRGGESEQYF. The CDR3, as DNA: TGTGCCAGCAGGGGGGGCGAGAGCGAGCAGTACTTC.

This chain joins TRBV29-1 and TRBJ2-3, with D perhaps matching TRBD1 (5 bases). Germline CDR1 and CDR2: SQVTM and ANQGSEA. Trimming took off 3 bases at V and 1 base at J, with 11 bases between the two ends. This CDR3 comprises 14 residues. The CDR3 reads CSVEVGAGTDTQYF. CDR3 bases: TGCAGCGTTGAGGTAGGGGCGGGCACAGATACGCAGTATTTT.

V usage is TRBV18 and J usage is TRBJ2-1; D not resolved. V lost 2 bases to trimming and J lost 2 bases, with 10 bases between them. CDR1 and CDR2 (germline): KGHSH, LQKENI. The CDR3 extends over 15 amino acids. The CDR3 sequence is CASSPEAWTYNEQFF. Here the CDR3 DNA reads TGTGCCAGCTCACCAGAGGCCTGGACCTACAATGAGCAGTTCTTC.